The count of the clone carrying this T cell receptor (beta chain) is one. This specimen belongs to a study of blood T cell repertoires in COVID-19. The method was immunoSEQ multiplex PCR; TCRdb's version includes in-frame clones alone and lacks a portion of them. Of about 98,000 clones in the sample, around 73% were seen once. Trimming cost V 1 base and J 15 bases; bases outside gene matches: 14. This CDR3 region has 16 residues. The germline gives CDR1 SGHTA, CDR2 FQGNSA. The chain combines TRBV7-2 with TRBJ2-1, with TRBD2 identical over 11 bases. Sequencing used peripheral blood. The sequence was collected from a man aged 55 to 70 with active or convalescent COVID-19. This CDR3 is CASSLDPQGVAGGMFF. The DNA for the CDR3 is TGTGCCAGCAGCTTAGACCCGCAGGGGGTAGCGGGAGGGATGTTCTTC.